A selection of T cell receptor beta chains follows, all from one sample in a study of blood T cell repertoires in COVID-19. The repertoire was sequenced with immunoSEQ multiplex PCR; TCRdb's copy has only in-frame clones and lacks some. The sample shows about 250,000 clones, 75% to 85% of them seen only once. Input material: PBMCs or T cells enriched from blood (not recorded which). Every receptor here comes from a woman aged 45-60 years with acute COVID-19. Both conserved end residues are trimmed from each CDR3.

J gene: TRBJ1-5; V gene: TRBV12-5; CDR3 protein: ASARGGAPNQPQH
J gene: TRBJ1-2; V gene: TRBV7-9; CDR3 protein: ASSPRGGTGRGTNYGYT
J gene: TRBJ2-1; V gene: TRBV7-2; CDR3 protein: ASRSSGGAVYNEQF
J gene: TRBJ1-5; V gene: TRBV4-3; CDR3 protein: ASSQDRNRADQPQH
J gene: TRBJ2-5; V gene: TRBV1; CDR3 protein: TSSQRDKSRETQY
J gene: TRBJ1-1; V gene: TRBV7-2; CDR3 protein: ASSLWGGWGVNTEAF
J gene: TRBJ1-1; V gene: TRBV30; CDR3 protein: AWEGQGNTEAF
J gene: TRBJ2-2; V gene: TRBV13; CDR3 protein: ASTKTPGGHTGELF
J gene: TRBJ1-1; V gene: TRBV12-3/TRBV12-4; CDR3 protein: ALGGAWNTEAF
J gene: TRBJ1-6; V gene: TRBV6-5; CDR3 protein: ASSSDSSPLH
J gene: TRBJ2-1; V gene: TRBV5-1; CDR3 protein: ASSWRGGHNEQF
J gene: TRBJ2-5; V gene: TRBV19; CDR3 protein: ASSRTGGQETQY
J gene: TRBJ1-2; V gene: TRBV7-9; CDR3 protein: ASNAGTANYGYT
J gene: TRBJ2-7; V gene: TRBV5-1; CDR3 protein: ASSTGQEKRFEQY
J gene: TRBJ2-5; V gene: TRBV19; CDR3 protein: ASSIGQAGGETQY
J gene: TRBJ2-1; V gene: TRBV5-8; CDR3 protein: ASSLGQGARDEQF
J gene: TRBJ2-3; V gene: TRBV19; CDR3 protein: ASRTPGLASDTQY
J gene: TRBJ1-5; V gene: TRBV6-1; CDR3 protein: ASSEAGGPRPQH
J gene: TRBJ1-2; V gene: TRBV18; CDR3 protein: ASSLDTTGYGYT
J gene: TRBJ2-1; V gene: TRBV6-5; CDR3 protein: ASRYTGANEQF
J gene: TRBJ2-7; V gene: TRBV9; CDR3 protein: ASSVGLAGSYEQY
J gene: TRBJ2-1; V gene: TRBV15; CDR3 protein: ATSSLTGGYNEQF
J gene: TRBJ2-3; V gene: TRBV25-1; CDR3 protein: ASSDPQGYPRDTQY
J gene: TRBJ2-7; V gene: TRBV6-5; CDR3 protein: ASSSPGQGAYEQY
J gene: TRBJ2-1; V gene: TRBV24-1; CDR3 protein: ATSDRGGASGDNEQF
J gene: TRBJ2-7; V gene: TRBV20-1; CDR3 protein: SARSNYEQY
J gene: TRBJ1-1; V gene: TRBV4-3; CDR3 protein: ASSQDVVSEAF
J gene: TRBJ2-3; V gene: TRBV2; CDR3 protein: ASSEAAALAQY
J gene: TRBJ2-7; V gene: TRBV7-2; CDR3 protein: ASSLDYRSVEQY
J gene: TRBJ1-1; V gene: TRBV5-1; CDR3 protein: ASSLGVSPGMDTEAF
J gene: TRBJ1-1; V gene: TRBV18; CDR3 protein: ASSLQAEGAEAF
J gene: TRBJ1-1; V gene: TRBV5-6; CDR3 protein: ASSPQGMNTEAF
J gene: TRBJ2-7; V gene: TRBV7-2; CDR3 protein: ASSRLQGNEQY
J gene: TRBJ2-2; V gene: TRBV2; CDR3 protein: ASRDTSGGATGELF
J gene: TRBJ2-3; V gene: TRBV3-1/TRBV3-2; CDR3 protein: ASSQVRPGSSTDTQY
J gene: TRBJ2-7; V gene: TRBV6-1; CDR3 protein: ASREGLAGDRSYEQY
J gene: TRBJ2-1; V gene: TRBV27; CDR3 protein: ASGSIAAAGDEQF
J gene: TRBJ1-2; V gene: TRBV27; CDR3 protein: ASSSTASGNYGYT
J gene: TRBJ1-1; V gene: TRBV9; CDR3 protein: ASSVSRDRTNTEAF
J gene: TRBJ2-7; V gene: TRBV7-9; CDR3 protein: ASSLAHTFLYEQY
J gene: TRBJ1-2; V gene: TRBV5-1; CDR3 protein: ASSSRDRGLKNYGYT
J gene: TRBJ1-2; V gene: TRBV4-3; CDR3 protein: ASSQRTGNGYT
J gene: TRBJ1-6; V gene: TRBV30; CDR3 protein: AWGGLESSYNSPLH
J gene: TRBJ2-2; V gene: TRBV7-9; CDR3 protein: ASSQQGLHGELF
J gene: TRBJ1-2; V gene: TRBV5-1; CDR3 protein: ASSLGPTGGRNGYT
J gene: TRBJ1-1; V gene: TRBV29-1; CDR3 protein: SAQGGGTEAF
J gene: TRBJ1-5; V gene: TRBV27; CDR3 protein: ASNRAGQNQPQH
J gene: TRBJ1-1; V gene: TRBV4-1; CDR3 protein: ASSQENRGLGNTEAF
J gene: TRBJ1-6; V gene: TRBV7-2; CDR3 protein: ASSPSLGDRVSPLH
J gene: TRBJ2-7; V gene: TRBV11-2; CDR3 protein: ASSLDPGQTYEQY